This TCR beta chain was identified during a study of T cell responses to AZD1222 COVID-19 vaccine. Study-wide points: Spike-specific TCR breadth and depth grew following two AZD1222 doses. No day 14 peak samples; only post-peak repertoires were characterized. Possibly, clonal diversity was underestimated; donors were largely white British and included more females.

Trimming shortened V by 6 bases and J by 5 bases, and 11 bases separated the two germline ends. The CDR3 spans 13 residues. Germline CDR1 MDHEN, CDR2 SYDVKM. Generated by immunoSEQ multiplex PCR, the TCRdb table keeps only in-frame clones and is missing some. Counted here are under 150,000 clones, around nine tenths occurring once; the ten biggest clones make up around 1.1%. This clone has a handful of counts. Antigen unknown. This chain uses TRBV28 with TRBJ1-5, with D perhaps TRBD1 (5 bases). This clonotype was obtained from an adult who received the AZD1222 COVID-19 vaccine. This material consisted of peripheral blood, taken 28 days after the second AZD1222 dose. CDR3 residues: CASSFDSDQPQHF. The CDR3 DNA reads TGTGCCAGCAGCTTCGACAGCGATCAGCCCCAGCATTTT.